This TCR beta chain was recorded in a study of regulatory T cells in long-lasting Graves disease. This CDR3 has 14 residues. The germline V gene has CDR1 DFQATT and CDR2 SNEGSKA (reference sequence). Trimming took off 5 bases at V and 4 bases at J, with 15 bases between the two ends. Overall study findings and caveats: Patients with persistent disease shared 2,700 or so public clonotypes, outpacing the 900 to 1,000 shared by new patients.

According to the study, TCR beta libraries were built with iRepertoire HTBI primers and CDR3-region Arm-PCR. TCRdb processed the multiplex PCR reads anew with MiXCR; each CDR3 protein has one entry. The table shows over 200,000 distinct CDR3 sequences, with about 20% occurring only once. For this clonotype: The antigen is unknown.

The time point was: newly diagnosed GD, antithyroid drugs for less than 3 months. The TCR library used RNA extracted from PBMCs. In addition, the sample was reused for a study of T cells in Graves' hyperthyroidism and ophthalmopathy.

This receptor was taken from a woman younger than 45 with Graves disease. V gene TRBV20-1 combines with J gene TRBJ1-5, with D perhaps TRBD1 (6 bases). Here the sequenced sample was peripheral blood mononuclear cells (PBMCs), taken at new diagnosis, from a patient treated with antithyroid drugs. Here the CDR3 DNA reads TGCAGTGCTCCCTCAGGGGATTGGAATCAGCCCCAGCATTTT. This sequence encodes CSAPSGDWNQPQHF.